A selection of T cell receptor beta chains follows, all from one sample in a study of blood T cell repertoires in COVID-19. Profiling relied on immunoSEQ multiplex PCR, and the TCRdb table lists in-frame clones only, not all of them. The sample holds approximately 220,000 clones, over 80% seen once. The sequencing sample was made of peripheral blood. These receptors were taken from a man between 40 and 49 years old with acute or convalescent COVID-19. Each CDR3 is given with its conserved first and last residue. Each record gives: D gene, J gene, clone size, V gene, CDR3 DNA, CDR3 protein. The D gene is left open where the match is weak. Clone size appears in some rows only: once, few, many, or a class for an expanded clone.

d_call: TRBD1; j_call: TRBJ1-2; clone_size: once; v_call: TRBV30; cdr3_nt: TGTGCCTGGAGTCCGGACAGGGTCCCCTATGGCTACACCTTC; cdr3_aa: CAWSPDRVPYGYTF
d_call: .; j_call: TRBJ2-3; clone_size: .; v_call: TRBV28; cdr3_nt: TGTGCCAGCGGATTGCCTGCTGGGGGGAGCACAGATACGCAGTATTTT; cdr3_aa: CASGLPAGGSTDTQYF
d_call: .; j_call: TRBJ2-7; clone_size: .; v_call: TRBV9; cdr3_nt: TGTGCCAGCAGCCCGGGACACCTCCTCCCAGAGCAGTACTTC; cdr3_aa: CASSPGHLLPEQYF
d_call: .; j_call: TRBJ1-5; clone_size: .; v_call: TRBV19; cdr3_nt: TGTGCCAGTAGCTCACCCAGGGCGCCAAAGGTGGAACCCCAGCATTTT; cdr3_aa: CASSSPRAPKVEPQHF
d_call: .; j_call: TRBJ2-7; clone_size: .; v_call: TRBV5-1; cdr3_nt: TGCGCCAGCAGCAGTAGCTCCTACGAGCAGTACTTC; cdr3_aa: CASSSSSYEQYF
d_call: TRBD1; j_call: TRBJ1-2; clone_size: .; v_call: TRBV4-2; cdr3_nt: TGTGCCAGCAGCCCTTTAGGACAGGGCTATGGCTACACCTTC; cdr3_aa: CASSPLGQGYGYTF
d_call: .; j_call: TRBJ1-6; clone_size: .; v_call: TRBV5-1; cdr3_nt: TGCGCCAGCAGCTTGAGTGGGCCCGGGAGGGGTAATTCACCCCTCCACTTT; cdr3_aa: CASSLSGPGRGNSPLHF
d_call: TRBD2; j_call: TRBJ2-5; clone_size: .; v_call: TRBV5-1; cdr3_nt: TGCGCCAGCAGCTTGTTCTCTAGCGGAGGGGAGACCCAGTACTTC; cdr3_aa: CASSLFSSGGETQYF
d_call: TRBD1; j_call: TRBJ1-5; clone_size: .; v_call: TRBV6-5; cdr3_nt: TGTGCCAGCAGTACCGGACAGGGCAATCAGCCCCAGCATTTT; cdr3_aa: CASSTGQGNQPQHF
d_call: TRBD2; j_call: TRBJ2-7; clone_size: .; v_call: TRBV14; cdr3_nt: TGTGCCAGCAGCCAAGATTTGGCTAGCGGGAGTGGCGAGCAGTACTTC; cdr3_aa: CASSQDLASGSGEQYF
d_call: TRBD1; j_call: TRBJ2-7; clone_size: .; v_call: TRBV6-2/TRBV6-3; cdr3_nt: TGTGCCAGCAGTTGGGGACAGGGCTCCTACGAGCAGTACTTC; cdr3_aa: CASSWGQGSYEQYF
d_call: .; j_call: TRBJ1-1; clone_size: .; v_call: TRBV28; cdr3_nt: TGTGCCAGCAGTTTGGGAGACACTGAAGCTTTCTTT; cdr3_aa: CASSLGDTEAFF
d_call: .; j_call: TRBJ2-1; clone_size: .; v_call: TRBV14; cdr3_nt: TGTGCCAGCAGCCTAGGGGGTAGGGAGCGTTACAATGAGCAGTTCTTC; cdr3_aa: CASSLGGRERYNEQFF
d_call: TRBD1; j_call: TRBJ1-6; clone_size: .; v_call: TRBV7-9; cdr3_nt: TGTGCCAGCAGCCATACGGACAGGGTCTATAATTCACCCCTCCACTTT; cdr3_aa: CASSHTDRVYNSPLHF
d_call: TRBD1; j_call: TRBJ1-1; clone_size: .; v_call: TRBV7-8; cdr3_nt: TGTGCCAGCAGCCTAAGGACAGGGCCAGCTTTCTTT; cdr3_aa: CASSLRTGPAFF
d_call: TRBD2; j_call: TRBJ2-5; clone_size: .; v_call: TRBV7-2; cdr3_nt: TGTGCCAGCAGCTCCGGACTAGTGGAAGAGACCCAGTACTTC; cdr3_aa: CASSSGLVEETQYF
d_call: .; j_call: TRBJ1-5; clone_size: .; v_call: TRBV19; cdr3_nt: TGTGCCAGTAGTTCCCCGCGAGCGAGCTCAACAAATAGCAATCAGCCCCAGCATTTT; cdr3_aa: CASSSPRASSTNSNQPQHF
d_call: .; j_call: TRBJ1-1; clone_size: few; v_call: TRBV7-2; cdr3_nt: TGTGCCAGCAGCGTGCGGGCCCGCTCGGACACTGAAGCTTTCTTT; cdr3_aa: CASSVRARSDTEAFF